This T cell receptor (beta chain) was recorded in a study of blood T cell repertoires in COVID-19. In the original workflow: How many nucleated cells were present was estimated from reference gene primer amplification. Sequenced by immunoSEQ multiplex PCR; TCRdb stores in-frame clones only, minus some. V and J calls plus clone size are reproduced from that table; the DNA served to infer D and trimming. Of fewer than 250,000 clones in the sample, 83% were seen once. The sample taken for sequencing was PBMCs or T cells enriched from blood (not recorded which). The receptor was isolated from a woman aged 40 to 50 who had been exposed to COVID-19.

CDR3 in amino acids: CSVDHRGDYGYTF. The CDR3 DNA is TGCAGCGTTGACCACAGGGGAGACTATGGCTACACCTTC. The rearrangement links TRBV29-1 to TRBJ1-2, with TRBD1 identical over 7 bases. Germline V gene data show CDR1 as SQVTM and CDR2 as ANQGSEA. This CDR3 spans 13 amino acids. J was trimmed by 3 bases and V by 3 bases; bases with no gene match: 4. Variable domain in full (rest from reference TRBV29-1 and TRBJ1-2): SAVISQKPSRDICQRGTSLTIQCQVDSQVTMMFWYRQQPGQSLTLIATANQGSEATYESGFVIDKFPISRPNLTFSTLTVSNMSPEDSSIYLCSVDHRGDYGYTFGSGTRLTVV.